This T cell receptor (beta chain) was sequenced in a study of patients and donors after allogeneic stem cell transplantation. One entry per CDR3 protein results from TCRdb running MiXCR on the RT-PCR reads. The sample holds about a million distinct CDR3 sequences, 18% seen once. The CDR3 consists of 14 residues. CDR1 and CDR2 (germline): MNHEY, SMNVEV (reference sequence). V was pared by 6 bases and J by 2 bases, with 13 bases between. Sample: blood, either unsorted or a sorted T cell fraction (not recorded which). The rearrangement uses TRBV27 and TRBJ1-2, with D maybe TRBD1 (5 bases). This clonotype originated in a human donor who was either an allogeneic HSCT recipient or a stem cell or donor lymphocyte infusion donor (not recorded which). It is not recorded whose cells these are; they may come from a transplant donor. CDR3: CASRRVGGNYGYTF. Written as DNA, the CDR3 is TGTGCCAGCAGAAGGGTGGGGGGGAACTATGGCTACACCTTC.